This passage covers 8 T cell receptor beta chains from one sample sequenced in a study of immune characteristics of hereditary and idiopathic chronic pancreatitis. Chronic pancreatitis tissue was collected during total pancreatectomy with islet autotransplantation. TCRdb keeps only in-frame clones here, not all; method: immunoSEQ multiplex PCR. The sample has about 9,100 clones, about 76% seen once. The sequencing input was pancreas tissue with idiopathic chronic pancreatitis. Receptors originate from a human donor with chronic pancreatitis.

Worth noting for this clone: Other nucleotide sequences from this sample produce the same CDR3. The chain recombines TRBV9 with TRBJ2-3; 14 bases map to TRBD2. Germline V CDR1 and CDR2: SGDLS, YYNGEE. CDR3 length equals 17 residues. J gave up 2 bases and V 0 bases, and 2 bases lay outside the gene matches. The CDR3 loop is CASSVGTSGGITDTQYF. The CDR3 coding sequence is TGTGCCAGCAGCGTAGGGACTAGCGGGGGGATCACAGATACGCAGTATTTT. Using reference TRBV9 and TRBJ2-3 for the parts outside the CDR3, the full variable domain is DSGVTQTPKHLITATGQRVTLRCSPRSGDLSVYWYQQSLDQGLQFLIQYYNGEERAKGNILERFSAQQFPDLHSELNLSSLELGDSALYFCASSVGTSGGITDTQYFGPGTRLTVL.

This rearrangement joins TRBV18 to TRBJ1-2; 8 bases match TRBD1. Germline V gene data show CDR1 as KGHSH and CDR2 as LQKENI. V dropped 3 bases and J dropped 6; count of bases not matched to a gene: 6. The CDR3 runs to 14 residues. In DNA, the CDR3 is TGTGCCAGCTCACCGACAGGGGACGCGGATGGCTACACCTTC. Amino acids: CASSPTGDADGYTF.

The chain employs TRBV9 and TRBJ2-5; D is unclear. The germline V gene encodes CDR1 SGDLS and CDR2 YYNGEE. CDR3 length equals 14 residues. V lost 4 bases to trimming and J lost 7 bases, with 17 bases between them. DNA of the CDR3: TGTGCCAGCAGCCCAAACGACCTAAGTGGGACCCAGTACTTC. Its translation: CASSPNDLSGTQYF.

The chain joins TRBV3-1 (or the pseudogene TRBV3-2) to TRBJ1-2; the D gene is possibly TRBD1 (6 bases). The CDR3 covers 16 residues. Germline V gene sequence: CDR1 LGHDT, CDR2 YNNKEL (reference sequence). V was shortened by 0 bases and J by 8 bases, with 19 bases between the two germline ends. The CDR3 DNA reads TGTGCCAGCAGCCAAGACTTAGGCGCAGGGGCTGGAGGCTACACCTTC. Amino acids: CASSQDLGAGAGGYTF.

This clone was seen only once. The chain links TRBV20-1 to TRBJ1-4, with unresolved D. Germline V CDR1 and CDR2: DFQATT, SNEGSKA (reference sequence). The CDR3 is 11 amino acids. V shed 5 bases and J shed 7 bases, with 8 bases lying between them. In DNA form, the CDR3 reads TGCAGTGCTCAATGGGGTGAAAAACTGTTTTTT. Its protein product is CSAQWGEKLFF.

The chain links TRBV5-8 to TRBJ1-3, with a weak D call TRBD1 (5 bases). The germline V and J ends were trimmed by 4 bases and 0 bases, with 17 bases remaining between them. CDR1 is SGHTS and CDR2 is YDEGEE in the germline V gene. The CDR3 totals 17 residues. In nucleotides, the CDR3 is TGTGCCAGCAGCCCCCTCGGACATAGCGACTCTGGAAACACCATATATTTT. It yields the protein CASSPLGHSDSGNTIYF.

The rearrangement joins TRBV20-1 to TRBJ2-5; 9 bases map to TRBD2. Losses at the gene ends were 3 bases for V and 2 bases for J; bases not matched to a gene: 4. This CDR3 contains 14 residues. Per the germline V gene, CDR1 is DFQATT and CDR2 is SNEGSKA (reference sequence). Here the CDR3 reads CSASKAGGQETQYF. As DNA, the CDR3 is TGCAGTGCTAGTAAGGCGGGGGGGCAAGAGACCCAGTACTTC.

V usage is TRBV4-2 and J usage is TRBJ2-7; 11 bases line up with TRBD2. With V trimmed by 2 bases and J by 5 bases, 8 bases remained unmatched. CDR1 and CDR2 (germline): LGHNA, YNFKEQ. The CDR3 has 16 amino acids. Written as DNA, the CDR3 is TGTGCCAGCAGCCAAATCGGGGGACTAGCGGAAGACGAGCAGTACTTC. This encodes CASSQIGGLAEDEQYF.